Listed here are 29 T cell receptor beta chains from one sample, sequenced in a study of OX40 agonist ivuxolimab in advanced cancers. Libraries were prepared by immunoSEQ multiplex PCR; TCRdb keeps only in-frame clonotypes and omits some of them. The table has roughly 90,000 clones, approximately 90% seen once; the top ten hold 0.33%. The material was CD4+ or CD8+ T cells sorted from blood, obtained in a trial of the OX40 agonist ivuxolimab. These receptors were taken from an adult with an advanced solid tumor such as melanoma, head and neck, liver or kidney cancer.

The chain is built from TRBV19 and TRBJ2-1, with D tentatively TRBD1 (5 bases). This CDR3 comprises 17 residues. Germline V gives CDR1 LNHDA, CDR2 SQIVND (reference sequence). V was cut by 3 bases and J by 1 base, with 16 bases left in between. The CDR3, as DNA: TGTGCCAGTAGTATTTTTTTCGAGACAGCGTCCTACAATGAGCAGTTCTTC. Its translation: CASSIFFETASYNEQFF.

This clone was observed a handful of times. The chain has TRBV19 and TRBJ1-1, with 8 bases matching TRBD1. Losses at the gene ends were 2 bases for V and 4 bases for J; bases not matched to a gene: 9. Germline V gene sequence: CDR1 LNHDA, CDR2 SQIVND (reference sequence). CDR3 length equals 16 residues. This chain's CDR3 is CASSISRQGRTTEAFF. The DNA for the CDR3 is TGTGCCAGTAGTATATCGCGACAGGGGAGGACCACTGAAGCTTTCTTT.

This chain connects TRBV5-4 to TRBJ2-1, with D possibly TRBD2 on 6 matching bases. This CDR3 region has 16 residues. The V end lost 5 bases, the J end lost 4 bases, and 19 bases lay between the germline ends. Germline values: CDR1 SGHNT, CDR2 YYREEE (reference sequence). The DNA of the CDR3 is TGTGCCAGCAGGCCCCCTCCCGGGACTTCTTACAATGAGCAGTTCTTC. This encodes CASRPPPGTSYNEQFF.

Note on this clone: Other DNA variants within this sample encode the same CDR3. The genes are TRBV4-2 and TRBJ2-5; TRBD1 agrees at 8 bases. After removal of 3 bases from V and 5 bases from J, the junction contained 2 bases not matched to a gene. Germline assignment: CDR1 LGHNA and CDR2 YNFKEQ. The CDR3 loop spans 13 amino acids. The CDR3 is CASSQDRVETQYF. CDR3 DNA sequence: TGTGCCAGCAGCCAGGACAGGGTGGAGACCCAGTACTTC.

This chain uses TRBV28 with TRBJ2-1, with a possible D match to TRBD2 (6 bases). This CDR3 has 14 amino acids. V lost 3 bases and J lost 9, with 15 bases in between. CDR1 and CDR2 (germline): MDHEN, SYDVKM. The CDR3 bases are TGTGCCAGCAGTTTCGAGGTCGTCGGGGGTGAGCAGTTCTTC. Its translation is CASSFEVVGGEQFF.

The V call is TRBV10-2, the J call TRBJ2-7; 16 bases are shared with TRBD2. From germline, CDR1 is WSHSY and CDR2 SAAADI. J lost 4 bases, V lost 5 bases, and 5 bases had no gene match. This CDR3 contains 16 residues. The DNA of the CDR3 is TGCGCCAGCAGTTTGGGACTAGCGGGAGGGACTTACGAGCAGTACTTC. Encoded protein: CASSLGLAGGTYEQYF.

V usage is TRBV2 and J usage is TRBJ2-6; no reliable D call. V shed 5 bases and J shed 0 bases, with 2 bases lying between them. The germline V gene encodes CDR1 SNHLY and CDR2 FYNNEI. CDR3 size: 13 residues. The CDR3 DNA reads TGTGCCAGCAGTCCCTCTGGGGCCAACGTCCTGACTTTC. This codes for CASSPSGANVLTF.

This clone has a single count. The chain links TRBV2 to TRBJ2-7; TRBD2 matches 7 bases. The length of the CDR3 is 12 residues. Germline V gives CDR1 SNHLY, CDR2 FYNNEI. Trimming cost V 6 bases and J 6 bases; bases outside gene matches: 5. The CDR3 DNA follows: TGTGCCAGCAGGGGACTACCCTCCGAGCAGTACTTC. This codes for CASRGLPSEQYF.

The V gene is TRBV18, the J gene TRBJ1-1, with 7 bases that match TRBD1. Germline V lookup: CDR1 KGHSH, CDR2 LQKENI. Germline trimming cut 4 bases from V and 4 bases from J; bases unmatched to any gene: 9. The CDR3 is 15 residues long. As DNA, the CDR3 is TGTGCCAGCTCACGAACAGGGGATTTAAGCACTGAAGCTTTCTTT. It specifies CASSRTGDLSTEAFF. Looking up the rest from reference TRBV18 and TRBJ1-1 gives the full variable domain: NAGVMQNPRHLVRRRGQEARLRCSPMKGHSHVYWYRQLPEEGLKFMVYLQKENIIDESGMPKERFSAEFPKEGPSILRIQQVVRGDSAAYFCASSRTGDLSTEAFFGQGTRLTVV.

This chain connects TRBV19 to TRBJ2-3, with D perhaps matching TRBD1 (6 bases). The V gene lost 1 base and the J gene lost 2 bases, with 10 bases spanning the gap. This CDR3 comprises 15 residues. Looked up from germline, CDR1 is LNHDA and CDR2 is SQIVND (reference sequence). The CDR3 nucleotides read TGTGCCAGTAGTATAGGACAGGCCTCCACAGATACGCAGTATTTT. Protein sequence: CASSIGQASTDTQYF.

This chain links TRBV5-4 with TRBJ1-3, with D possibly matching TRBD1 (6 bases). The CDR3 runs to 14 residues. V was shortened by 6 bases and J by 0 bases, with 10 bases between the two germline ends. CDR1 and CDR2 from the germline V gene are SGHNT and YYREEE (reference sequence). The CDR3 spells CASNEQGSGNTIYF. In DNA, the CDR3 is TGTGCCAGCAACGAACAGGGCTCTGGAAACACCATATATTTT. Based on the CDR3 plus reference TRBV5-4 and TRBJ1-3, the full variable domain is ETGVTQSPTHLIKTRGQQVTLRCSSQSGHNTVSWYQQALGQGPQFIFQYYREEENGRGNFPPRFSGLQFPNYSSELNVNALELDDSALYLCASNEQGSGNTIYFGEGSWLTVV.

Here the CDR3 DNA reads TGTGCCAGCAGCTTAGGAGGGACAGGGCTGGGGGAGCAGTACTTC. Protein product: CASSLGGTGLGEQYF. The rearrangement links TRBV7-9 to TRBJ2-7; the match to TRBD1 covers 9 bases. J gave up 7 bases and V 1 base, and 8 bases lay outside the gene matches. In germline, CDR1 is SEHNR, CDR2 FQNEAQ (reference sequence). CDR3 length equals 15 residues.

This clone was recorded only once. This chain joins TRBV2 and TRBJ1-5; D gene unclear. The V end lost 3 bases, the J end lost 0 bases, and 9 bases lay between the germline ends. Germline V gene data show CDR1 as SNHLY and CDR2 as FYNNEI. The CDR3 consists of 15 residues. The CDR3 bases are TGTGCCAGCAGTGACTCCACTTATAGCAATCAGCCCCAGCATTTT. It specifies CASSDSTYSNQPQHF. Full variable domain (rest looked up from reference TRBV2 and TRBJ1-5): EPEVTQTPSHQVTQMGQEVILRCVPISNHLYFYWYRQILGQKVEFLVSFYNNEISEKSEIFDDQFSVERPDGSNFTLKIRSTKLEDSAMYFCASSDSTYSNQPQHFGDGTRLSIL.

The chain combines TRBV6-1 with TRBJ2-7; TRBD2 matches 12 bases. J lost 7 bases, V lost 7 bases, and 8 bases had no gene match. This CDR3 contains 14 residues. Germline CDR1 reads MNHNS; CDR2 reads SASEGT. CDR3 nucleotide sequence: TGTGCCAGCATTGGGACTAGCGGGCGGAGAGAGCAGTACTTC. Its protein product is CASIGTSGRREQYF.

The CDR3 DNA sequence: TGTGCCAGCAGTGATGGGAGGGGGCAGACAAACACCATATATTTT. The encoded protein is CASSDGRGQTNTIYF. The gene calls are TRBV2 and TRBJ1-3; 7 nucleotides align to TRBD1. CDR1 is SNHLY, CDR2 FYNNEI, per germline. J was trimmed by 6 bases and V by 3 bases; bases with no gene match: 8. The length of the CDR3 is 15 residues.

V gene TRBV5-4 combines with J gene TRBJ1-4, with D perhaps TRBD1 (5 bases). The CDR3 is made up of 15 amino acids. V was clipped by 4 bases and J by 7 bases, with 17 bases between them. The V gene's germline CDR1 is SGHNT and CDR2 YYREEE (reference sequence). This CDR3 reads CASSQELGVIEKLFF. For the CDR3, the DNA is TGTGCCAGCAGCCAAGAATTAGGGGTTATTGAAAAACTGTTTTTT.

V usage is TRBV2 and J usage is TRBJ1-5; D gene uncertain. The germline gives CDR1 SNHLY, CDR2 FYNNEI. V was pared by 6 bases and J by 6 bases, with 21 bases between. The CDR3 covers 16 residues. CDR3 sequence (DNA): TGTGCCAGCAGAGCGCAAGTGGGCGGAATCGGTCAGCCCCAGCATTTT. This sequence encodes CASRAQVGGIGQPQHF.

The V gene is TRBV14, the J gene TRBJ2-7; 8 nucleotides match TRBD2. J gave up 3 bases and V 2 bases, and 6 bases lay outside the gene matches. CDR3 size: 15 residues. Germline V gene data show CDR1 as SGHDN and CDR2 as FVKESK. The CDR3 loop is CASSQNSGLVYEQYF. The CDR3 nucleotides read TGTGCCAGCAGCCAAAATTCGGGACTAGTCTACGAGCAGTACTTC.

The chain links TRBV4-3 to TRBJ2-7; the D gene is possibly TRBD2 (5 bases). The V and J ends lost 0 bases and 7 bases respectively, with 13 bases between them. The CDR3 loop spans 14 amino acids. Germline assignment: CDR1 LGHNA and CDR2 YSLEER. For the CDR3, the DNA is TGCGCCAGCAGCCAAGATTTCCCGCCGGGGGAGCAGTACTTC. Protein sequence: CASSQDFPPGEQYF.

The V call is TRBV27, the J call TRBJ2-5; D possibly matches TRBD1 or TRBD2 (5 bases each). V lost 2 bases, J lost 5 bases, and 12 bases lay in between. The CDR3 loop spans 14 amino acids. Germline loops: CDR1 MNHEY, CDR2 SMNVEV (reference sequence). In nucleotides, the CDR3 is TGTGCCAGCAGTTTAAATTATTGGGGGGAGACCCAGTACTTC. It specifies CASSLNYWGETQYF.

V is TRBV2 and J is TRBJ2-7, with D possibly being TRBD1 or TRBD2 (5 bases each). The CDR3 consists of 14 residues. Germline V CDR1 and CDR2: SNHLY, FYNNEI. V lost 5 bases to trimming and J lost 0 bases, with 11 bases between them. The CDR3, as DNA: TGTGCCAGCAGTTTAGGGACCCTCTCCTACGAGCAGTACTTC. Its protein product is CASSLGTLSYEQYF.

The genes are TRBV19 and TRBJ2-1; 7 positions match TRBD1. CDR3 size: 15 residues. Per germline, CDR1 LNHDA and CDR2 SQIVND (reference sequence). J gave up 0 bases and V 5 bases, and 4 bases lay outside the gene matches. DNA of the CDR3: TGTGCCAGTAGTCTTGGGACAGCCTCCTACAATGAGCAGTTCTTC. Its protein product is CASSLGTASYNEQFF.

The chain carries TRBV28 and TRBJ2-7; D remains unclear. The V end was cut by 5 bases, the J end by 2 bases, with 7 bases between. CDR1 is MDHEN and CDR2 is SYDVKM in the germline V gene. This CDR3 is built from 12 residues. For the CDR3, the DNA is TGTGCCAGCAGTACTACGCCCTACGAGCAGTACTTC. This codes for CASSTTPYEQYF.

The rearrangement joins TRBV2 to TRBJ2-3, with TRBD2 as a possible D gene (6 bases). Germline values: CDR1 SNHLY, CDR2 FYNNEI. V was trimmed by 5 bases and J by 2 bases, leaving 14 bases between them. The CDR3 is 15 amino acids. The CDR3 nucleotides are TGTGCCAGCAGTCCGCTGGGACTTATCACAGATACGCAGTATTTT. It translates to CASSPLGLITDTQYF.

This chain joins TRBV7-9 and TRBJ1-2; 8 bases are shared with TRBD1. V trimming: 5 bases; J trimming: 7 bases; junction bases outside the gene matches: 6. From germline, CDR1 is SEHNR and CDR2 FQNEAQ (reference sequence). The CDR3 is 13 residues long. CDR3 nucleotides: TGTGCCAGCAGCGCGACAGGGACAGGTGGCTACACCTTC. Translating it yields CASSATGTGGYTF. Drawing the rest from reference TRBV7-9 and TRBJ1-2, the complete variable domain is DTGVSQNPRHKITKRGQNVTFRCDPISEHNRLYWYRQTLGQGPEFLTYFQNEAQLEKSRLLSDRFSAERPKGSFSTLEIQRTEQGDSAMYLCASSATGTGGYTFGSGTRLTVV.

Only one count was recorded for this clone. CDR3 DNA: TGTGCCAGCAGCTTAGCTTTAGGGACTTTCACAGATACGCAGTATTTT. Amino acid sequence: CASSLALGTFTDTQYF. J is TRBJ2-3 and V is TRBV7-2; a possible D gene is TRBD2 (6 bases). Trimming stripped 0 bases from V and 2 bases from J, with 12 bases between. The germline CDR1 and CDR2 sequences are SGHTA and FQGNSA. This CDR3 region has 16 residues.

The gene calls are TRBV15 and TRBJ1-5, with 12 nucleotides matching TRBD1. Trimming removed 8 bases from V and 6 bases from J; junction bases left unmatched: 5. CDR1 is LNHNV, CDR2 YYDKDF, per germline (reference sequence). CDR3 size: 14 residues. For the CDR3, the DNA is TGTGCCACCTCTGGGACAGGGGGCATTCAGCCCCAGCATTTT. Residues: CATSGTGGIQPQHF.

The V and J genes are TRBV28 and TRBJ2-2, with 7 bases matching TRBD2. With 5 bases clipped from V and 0 bases from J, the junction kept 3 bases outside the gene matches. Germline-derived CDR1 and CDR2 are MDHEN and SYDVKM. The CDR3 covers 15 residues. CDR3 sequence reads: CASSQSGANTGELFF. The DNA for the CDR3 is TGTGCCAGCAGTCAGAGCGGGGCGAACACCGGGGAGCTGTTTTTT.

V gene TRBV27 combines with J gene TRBJ2-1; a weak D match, TRBD1 (6 bases). Germline V gene data show CDR1 as MNHEY and CDR2 as SMNVEV (reference sequence). This CDR3 has 15 residues. V lost 6 bases and J 0 bases, leaving 12 bases between the germline ends. Written as DNA, the CDR3 is TGTGCCAGCAGATTAGACAGGAGCTCCTACAATGAGCAGTTCTTC. This encodes CASRLDRSSYNEQFF.